Listed here are 23 T cell receptor beta chains from one sample, sequenced in a study of T cell changes during pregnancy in multiple sclerosis. The repertoire was sequenced with immunoSEQ multiplex PCR; TCRdb's copy has only in-frame clones and lacks some. Here the sample spans roughly 61,000 clones, approximately 94% being singletons. The sequencing here drew on CD8+ T cells from peripheral blood mononuclear cells, taken after pregnancy. These receptors came from a female donor with multiple sclerosis, enrolled in a pregnancy study.

This rearrangement joins TRBV19 to TRBJ1-2; 10 nucleotides line up with TRBD1. The CDR3 is 12 residues long. Germline trimming cut 10 bases from V and 5 bases from J; bases unmatched to any gene: 4. The germline gives CDR1 LNHDA, CDR2 SQIVND (reference sequence). In DNA, the CDR3 is TGTGCCACTTGGACAGGGGGTTATGGCTACACCTTC. It translates to CATWTGGYGYTF. The entire variable domain, with the rest obtained from reference TRBV19 and TRBJ1-2, is as follows: DGGITQSPKYLFRKEGQNVTLSCEQNLNHDAMYWYRQDPGQGLRLIYYSQIVNDFQKGDIAEGYSVSREKKESFPLTVTSAQKNPTAFYLCATWTGGYGYTFGSGTRLTVV.

The chain is built from TRBV27 and TRBJ2-7, with D perhaps TRBD2 (5 bases). In germline, CDR1 is MNHEY, CDR2 SMNVEV (reference sequence). This CDR3 contains 12 residues. V dropped 7 bases and J dropped 1 base, with 8 bases sitting between them. In nucleotides, the CDR3 is TGTGCCAGCACGAGCGGTTCCTACGAGCAGTACTTC. Translating it yields CASTSGSYEQYF.

The chain employs TRBV10-3 and TRBJ2-2; TRBD2 agrees at 10 bases. The CDR3 totals 19 residues. With 2 bases clipped from V and 1 base from J, the junction kept 10 bases outside the gene matches. Per germline, CDR1 ENHRY and CDR2 SYGVKD. In DNA, the CDR3 is TGTGCCATCAGTGAGGTCACTAGCGGGACTACCAAGAACACCGGGGAGCTGTTTTTT. Translating it yields CAISEVTSGTTKNTGELFF.

This chain joins TRBV19 and TRBJ2-2; TRBD1 aligns across 10 bases. The germline V gene encodes CDR1 LNHDA and CDR2 SQIVND (reference sequence). This CDR3 has 15 amino acids. The V segment lost 6 bases and the J segment 6 bases; nucleotides outside the gene matches: 7. CDR3 nucleotide sequence: TGTGCCAGTAGCCGGGACAGGGGATTCGCCGGGGAGCTGTTTTTT. It yields the protein CASSRDRGFAGELFF. The entire variable domain, with the rest obtained from reference TRBV19 and TRBJ2-2, is as follows: DGGITQSPKYLFRKEGQNVTLSCEQNLNHDAMYWYRQDPGQGLRLIYYSQIVNDFQKGDIAEGYSVSREKKESFPLTVTSAQKNPTAFYLCASSRDRGFAGELFFGEGSRLTVL.

This sequence joins TRBV7-9 and TRBJ2-7; TRBD2 agrees at 11 bases. The CDR3 consists of 15 residues. Losses at the gene ends were 6 bases for V and 5 bases for J; bases not matched to a gene: 9. CDR1 is SEHNR and CDR2 is FQNEAQ in the germline V gene (reference sequence). CDR3 protein: CASSSTTSGIHEQYF. CDR3 DNA sequence: TGTGCCAGCAGTTCCACGACTAGCGGGATACACGAGCAGTACTTC.

V and J are TRBV29-1 and TRBJ1-2; a possible D gene is TRBD1 (6 bases). The CDR3 runs 13 residues. V lost 7 bases to trimming and J lost 6 bases, with 18 bases between them. Looked up from germline, CDR1 is SQVTM and CDR2 is ANQGSEA. The CDR3 DNA follows: TGCAGCGCCGCCCTACAGGGTAGGGATGGCTACACCTTC. It translates to CSAALQGRDGYTF.

V and J are TRBV5-6 and TRBJ2-7; 9 positions match TRBD1. Germline V gene sequence: CDR1 SGHDT, CDR2 YYEEEE. Unmatched junction bases numbered 9, after V lost 7 bases and J lost 4 bases. There are 14 residues in the CDR3. The CDR3 sequence: CASHWGQGPYEQYF. CDR3 in DNA: TGTGCCAGCCACTGGGGACAGGGACCTTACGAGCAGTACTTC.

This chain links TRBV5-6 with TRBJ1-1; D is possibly TRBD1 (6 bases). The CDR3 runs to 17 residues. Between the trimmed V and J ends, which lost 0 bases and 4 bases, there was a span of 19 bases. CDR1 and CDR2 from the germline V gene are SGHDT and YYEEEE. The DNA for the CDR3 is TGTGCCAGCAGCTTGGACACGGGCACAGGGTGGGTCACTGAAGCTTTCTTT. This encodes CASSLDTGTGWVTEAFF.

The V call is TRBV9, the J call TRBJ2-1; TRBD2 aligns across 10 bases. Unmatched junction bases numbered 5, after V lost 0 bases and J lost 8 bases. This CDR3 is built from 15 residues. In germline, CDR1 is SGDLS, CDR2 YYNGEE. CDR3 sequence (DNA): TGTGCCAGCAGCGTAGCGGCTAGCGGGAGACATGAGCAGTTCTTC. Encoded protein: CASSVAASGRHEQFF.

This CDR3 reads CASSPSGAVYEQYF. The CDR3 nucleotides are TGCGCCAGCAGCCCCTCGGGAGCGGTATACGAGCAGTACTTC. The chain uses TRBV5-1 and TRBJ2-7; D possibly corresponds to TRBD2 (6 bases). The CDR3 covers 14 residues. CDR1 and CDR2 from the germline V gene are SGHRS and YFSETQ. V shed 4 bases and J shed 4 bases, with 15 bases lying between them.

CDR3 sequence: CASSQETSGTFNEQFF. In nucleotides, the CDR3 is TGTGCCAGCAGCCAAGAAACTAGCGGGACATTTAATGAGCAGTTCTTC. This chain links TRBV14 with TRBJ2-1, with 10 bases aligning to TRBD2. Trimming cost V 0 bases and J 7 bases; bases outside gene matches: 6. This CDR3 has 16 amino acids. Germline V gene sequence: CDR1 SGHDN, CDR2 FVKESK.

The chain carries TRBV27 and TRBJ1-2; TRBD1 aligns across 9 bases. The CDR3 spans 17 residues. Losses at the gene ends were 5 bases for V and 5 bases for J; bases not matched to a gene: 15. Germline V lookup: CDR1 MNHEY, CDR2 SMNVEV (reference sequence). The CDR3 loop reads CASSPYPLRDRDYGYTF. CDR3 nucleotide sequence: TGTGCCAGCAGTCCGTACCCTCTCCGGGACAGGGATTATGGCTACACCTTC.

CDR3 loop: CASSGSTSGRVNTGELFF. CDR3 bases: TGTGCCAGCAGCGGATCTACTAGCGGGAGGGTGAACACCGGGGAGCTGTTTTTT. The J gene is TRBJ2-2, the V gene TRBV7-9; 13 bases agree with TRBD2. J lost 1 base, V lost 5 bases, and 7 bases had no gene match. The CDR3 loop spans 18 amino acids. The germline V gene has CDR1 SEHNR and CDR2 FQNEAQ (reference sequence).

The chain couples TRBV10-2 to TRBJ2-1; TRBD2 agrees at 8 bases. Germline V lookup: CDR1 WSHSY, CDR2 SAAADI. CDR3 length equals 14 residues. V lost 1 base, J lost 8 bases, and 4 bases stayed unmatched. The CDR3 DNA reads as TGCGCCAGCAGTGAGTTTGGACTAGCCGATGAGCAGTTCTTC. Translated, it gives CASSEFGLADEQFF.

The chain combines TRBV10-3 with TRBJ1-2; the D gene is possibly TRBD1 (5 bases). V shed 6 bases and J shed 4 bases, with 12 bases lying between them. This CDR3 has 13 residues. CDR1 and CDR2 from the germline V gene are ENHRY and SYGVKD. The CDR3 here is CAISAGGVYGYTF. CDR3 DNA: TGTGCCATCAGCGCCGGGGGTGTCTATGGCTACACCTTC.

This chain connects TRBV5-5 to TRBJ2-7; perhaps TRBD2 as D (6 bases). CDR3 size: 15 residues. The V gene's germline CDR1 is SGHKS and CDR2 YYEKEE (reference sequence). The ends were cut back, 0 bases at V and 3 bases at J, with 13 bases in the middle. Written as DNA, the CDR3 is TGTGCCAGCAGCTTGGGGGGCGGGGATATCTACGAGCAGTACTTC. Its protein is CASSLGGGDIYEQYF. The full variable domain, its missing parts supplied by reference TRBV5-5 and TRBJ2-7, is DAGVTQSPTHLIKTRGQQVTLRCSPISGHKSVSWYQQVLGQGPQFIFQYYEKEERGRGNFPDRFSARQFPNYSSELNVNALLLGDSALYLCASSLGGGDIYEQYFGPGTRLTVT.

The V call is TRBV11-2, the J call TRBJ2-7, with D unclear. The V and J ends lost 1 base and 1 base respectively, with 14 bases between them. This CDR3 has 16 residues. Germline V gene sequence: CDR1 SGHAT, CDR2 FQNNGV. CDR3: CASSLALIRQSYEQYF. The DNA for the CDR3 is TGTGCCAGCAGCTTAGCTCTGATTCGCCAGTCCTACGAGCAGTACTTC.

J is TRBJ2-5 and V is TRBV4-2; possible D gene TRBD2, 7 bases. The V gene's germline CDR1 is LGHNA and CDR2 YNFKEQ. The germline V and J ends were trimmed by 0 bases and 9 bases, with 11 bases remaining between them. This CDR3 has 13 amino acids. The CDR3 DNA reads as TGTGCCAGCAGCCAAGATGTCGGGGGGCCCCAGTACTTC. Its protein product is CASSQDVGGPQYF.

The rearrangement links TRBV4-1 to TRBJ2-1; TRBD1 agrees at 12 bases. Losses at the gene ends were 3 bases for V and 6 bases for J; bases not matched to a gene: 3. Germline V lookup: CDR1 MGHRA, CDR2 YSYEKL. CDR3 size: 15 residues. CDR3 bases: TGCGCCAGCAGCCACGGGACAGGGGGCCCCAATGAGCAGTTCTTC. Amino acids: CASSHGTGGPNEQFF.

V and J are TRBV7-9 and TRBJ1-4; weak D call: TRBD1 (5 bases). The CDR3 has 13 residues. Trimming removed 2 bases at V and 7 bases at J, with 8 bases between. Germline loops: CDR1 SEHNR, CDR2 FQNEAQ (reference sequence). This chain's CDR3 is CASSLRRGEKLFF. CDR3 nucleotides: TGTGCCAGCAGCTTAAGAAGGGGTGAAAAACTGTTTTTT. The variable domain in full, completed from reference TRBV7-9 and TRBJ1-4, reads DTGVSQNPRHKITKRGQNVTFRCDPISEHNRLYWYRQTLGQGPEFLTYFQNEAQLEKSRLLSDRFSAERPKGSFSTLEIQRTEQGDSAMYLCASSLRRGEKLFFGSGTQLSVL.

This sequence joins TRBV2 and TRBJ1-3; 12 nucleotides match TRBD1. The CDR3 has 15 amino acids. Trimming cost V 4 bases and J 4 bases; bases outside gene matches: 2. Germline CDR1 SNHLY, CDR2 FYNNEI. CDR3 nucleotide sequence: TGTGCCAGCAGTGGGGACAGGGGGCCCGGAAACACCATATATTTT. Translated: CASSGDRGPGNTIYF.

The chain combines TRBV27 with TRBJ2-7; 7 nucleotides match TRBD2. Germline lookup yields CDR1 MNHEY and CDR2 SMNVEV (reference sequence). After removal of 8 bases from V and 6 bases from J, the junction contained 10 bases not matched to a gene. This CDR3 contains 13 residues. In DNA form, the CDR3 reads TGTGCCAGCGGACTAGGAGCGGGAATCGAGCAGTACTTC. Encoded protein: CASGLGAGIEQYF.

The J gene is TRBJ1-3, the V gene TRBV19; no reliable D call. The germline V and J ends were trimmed by 1 base and 0 bases, with 7 bases remaining between them. The CDR3 consists of 15 residues. Germline V gene data show CDR1 as LNHDA and CDR2 as SQIVND (reference sequence). DNA for the CDR3: TGTGCCAGTAGTATAGGCATGGCCTCTGGAAACACCATATATTTT. Its translation is CASSIGMASGNTIYF. Using reference TRBV19 and TRBJ1-3 for the parts outside the CDR3, the full variable domain is DGGITQSPKYLFRKEGQNVTLSCEQNLNHDAMYWYRQDPGQGLRLIYYSQIVNDFQKGDIAEGYSVSREKKESFPLTVTSAQKNPTAFYLCASSIGMASGNTIYFGEGSWLTVV.